This T cell receptor (beta chain) derives from a study of technical replicates of blood from several donors. The repertoire was sequenced with immunoSEQ multiplex PCR; TCRdb's copy has only in-frame clones and lacks some. The table lists roughly 100,000 clones, just over 95% of them singletons. Trimming at V came to 0 bases and at J to 1 base, leaving 7 bases not matched to a gene. The CDR3 is 17 amino acids. The V gene's germline CDR1 is SGHDN and CDR2 FVKESK. The V and J genes are TRBV14 and TRBJ2-7; 9 bases are shared with TRBD1. Source material: T cells isolated from PBMCs. The sequence was obtained from a human donor in good health. The CDR3: CASSQDPGTGRSYEQYF. The CDR3 region has the DNA TGTGCCAGCAGCCAAGATCCAGGGACAGGGCGATCCTACGAGCAGTACTTC.